Many counts were recorded for the clone carrying this T cell receptor beta chain. One entry per CDR3 protein, called by TCRdb with MiXCR from the PCR reads. Among approximately 24,000 distinct CDR3 sequences listed, about 50% were seen once. The data were obtained in a study of CD4 and CD8 cells across lung adenocarcinoma regions. The receptor comes from a male donor with lung adenocarcinoma. The CD4 and CD8 labels of this study may be unreliable. The sample was CD8+ T cells from the center of a lung tumor.

The CDR3 region has the DNA TGTGCCATCAGTGAAGCAGGAGCGCCGGATACGCAGTATTTT. Encoded protein: CAISEAGAPDTQYF. J is TRBJ2-3 and V is TRBV10-3; D is unclear. CDR3 length equals 14 residues. The V gene lost 3 bases and the J gene lost 6 bases, with 13 bases spanning the gap. The V gene's germline CDR1 is ENHRY and CDR2 SYGVKD.